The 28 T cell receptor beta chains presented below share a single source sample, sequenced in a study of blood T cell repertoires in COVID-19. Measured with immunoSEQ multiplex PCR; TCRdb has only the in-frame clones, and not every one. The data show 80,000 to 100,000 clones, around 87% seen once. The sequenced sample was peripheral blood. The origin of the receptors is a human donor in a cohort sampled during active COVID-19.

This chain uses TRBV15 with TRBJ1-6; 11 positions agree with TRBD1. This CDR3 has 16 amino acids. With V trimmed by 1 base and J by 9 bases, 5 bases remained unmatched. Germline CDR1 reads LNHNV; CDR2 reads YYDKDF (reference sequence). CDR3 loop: CATSRARTGGGSPLHF. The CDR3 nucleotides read TGTGCCACCAGCAGAGCCAGGACAGGGGGCGGTTCACCCCTCCACTTT.

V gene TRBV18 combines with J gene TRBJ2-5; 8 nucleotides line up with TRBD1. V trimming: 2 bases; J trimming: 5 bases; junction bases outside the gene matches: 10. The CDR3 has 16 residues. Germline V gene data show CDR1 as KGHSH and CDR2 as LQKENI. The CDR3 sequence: CASSPASQGAWETQYF. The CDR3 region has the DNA TGTGCCAGCTCACCAGCTTCTCAGGGGGCTTGGGAGACCCAGTACTTC.

The CDR3 sequence: CASSEALGTPNQPQHF. CDR3 coding DNA: TGTGCCAGCAGTGAAGCGCTTGGGACACCAAATCAGCCCCAGCATTTT. The gene calls are TRBV2 and TRBJ1-5; tentatively, D is TRBD1 (6 bases). Trimming shortened V by 0 bases and J by 4 bases, and 13 bases separated the two germline ends. CDR3 length: 16 amino acids. The germline gives CDR1 SNHLY, CDR2 FYNNEI.

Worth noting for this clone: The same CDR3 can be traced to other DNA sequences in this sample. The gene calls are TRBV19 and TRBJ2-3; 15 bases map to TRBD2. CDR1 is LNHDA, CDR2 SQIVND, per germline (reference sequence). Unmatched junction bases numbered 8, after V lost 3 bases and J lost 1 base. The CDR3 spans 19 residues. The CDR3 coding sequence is TGTGCCAGTAGTATCAGGGGACTAGCGGGAGGAGGGGGCACAGATACGCAGTATTTT. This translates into CASSIRGLAGGGGTDTQYF.

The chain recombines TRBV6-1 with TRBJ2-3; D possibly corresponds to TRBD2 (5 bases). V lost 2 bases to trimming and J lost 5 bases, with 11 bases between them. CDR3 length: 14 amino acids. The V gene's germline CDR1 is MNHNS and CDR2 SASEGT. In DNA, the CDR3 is TGTGCCAGCAGTGAAAGTAGAGGGTTAGATACGCAGTATTTT. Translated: CASSESRGLDTQYF.

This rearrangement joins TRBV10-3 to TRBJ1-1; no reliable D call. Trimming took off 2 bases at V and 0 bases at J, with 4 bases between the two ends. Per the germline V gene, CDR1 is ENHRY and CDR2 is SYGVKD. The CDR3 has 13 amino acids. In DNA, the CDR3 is TGTGCCATCAGTGAGAGCGTGAACACTGAAGCTTTCTTT. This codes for CAISESVNTEAFF.

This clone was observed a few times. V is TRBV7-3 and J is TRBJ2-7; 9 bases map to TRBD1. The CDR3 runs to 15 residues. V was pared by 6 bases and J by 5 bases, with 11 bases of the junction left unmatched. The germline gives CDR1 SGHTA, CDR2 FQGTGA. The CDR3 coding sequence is TGTGCCAGCAGTATGATGCCGGGACAGGGAAACGAGCAGTACTTC. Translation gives CASSMMPGQGNEQYF.

In DNA form, the CDR3 reads TGTGCCAGCAGCCGAGGACAGGGGCGGGGTAATTCACCCCTCCACTTT. Its translation is CASSRGQGRGNSPLHF. The rearrangement joins TRBV5-4 to TRBJ1-6, with 9 bases aligning to TRBD1. Per germline, CDR1 SGHNT and CDR2 YYREEE (reference sequence). This CDR3 region has 16 residues. After removal of 4 bases from V and 6 bases from J, the junction contained 8 bases not matched to a gene.

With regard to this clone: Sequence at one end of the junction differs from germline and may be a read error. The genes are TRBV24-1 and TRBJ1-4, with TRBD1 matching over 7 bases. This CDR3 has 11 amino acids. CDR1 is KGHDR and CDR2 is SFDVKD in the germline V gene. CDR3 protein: CATSDGTVTNF. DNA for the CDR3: TGTGCCACCAGTGATGGGACAGTGACCAACTTT.

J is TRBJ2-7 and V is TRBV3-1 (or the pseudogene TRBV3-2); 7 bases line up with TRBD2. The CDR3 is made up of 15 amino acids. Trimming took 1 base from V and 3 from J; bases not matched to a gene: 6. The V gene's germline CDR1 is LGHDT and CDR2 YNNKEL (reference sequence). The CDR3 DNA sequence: TGTGCCAGCAGCCAAGGGAGGGCGGGAGTCTACGAGCAGTACTTC. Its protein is CASSQGRAGVYEQYF.

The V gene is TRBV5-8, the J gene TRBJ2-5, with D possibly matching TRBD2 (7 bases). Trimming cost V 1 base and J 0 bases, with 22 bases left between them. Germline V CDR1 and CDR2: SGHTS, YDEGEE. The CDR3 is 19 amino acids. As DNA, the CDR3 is TGTGCCAGCAGCTTGTGGGGGGGCGATGGCGTCCGGTACCAAGAGACCCAGTACTTC. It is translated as CASSLWGGDGVRYQETQYF.

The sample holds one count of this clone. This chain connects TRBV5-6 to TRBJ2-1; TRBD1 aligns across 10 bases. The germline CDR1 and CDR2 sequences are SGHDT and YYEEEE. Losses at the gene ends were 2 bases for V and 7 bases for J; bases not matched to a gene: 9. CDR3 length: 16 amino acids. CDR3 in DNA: TGTGCCAGCAGCTTTGGCCGGGACAGGGGTGGGAATGAGCAGTTCTTC. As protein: CASSFGRDRGGNEQFF. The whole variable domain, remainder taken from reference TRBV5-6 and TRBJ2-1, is DAGVTQSPTHLIKTRGQQVTLRCSPKSGHDTVSWYQQALGQGPQFIFQYYEEEERQRGNFPDRFSGHQFPNYSSELNVNALLLGDSALYLCASSFGRDRGGNEQFFGPGTRLTVL.

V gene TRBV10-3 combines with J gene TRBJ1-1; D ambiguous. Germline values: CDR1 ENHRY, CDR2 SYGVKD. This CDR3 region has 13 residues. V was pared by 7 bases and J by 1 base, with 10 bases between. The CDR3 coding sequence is TGTGCCATCACCGGGTCGCAGAACACTGAAGCTTTCTTT. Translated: CAITGSQNTEAFF.

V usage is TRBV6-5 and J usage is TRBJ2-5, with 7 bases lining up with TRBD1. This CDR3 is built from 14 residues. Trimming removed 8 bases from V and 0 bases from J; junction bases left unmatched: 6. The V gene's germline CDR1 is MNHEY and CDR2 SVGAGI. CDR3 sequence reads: CASAGTAYQETQYF. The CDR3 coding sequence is TGTGCCAGCGCCGGGACAGCGTACCAAGAGACCCAGTACTTC.

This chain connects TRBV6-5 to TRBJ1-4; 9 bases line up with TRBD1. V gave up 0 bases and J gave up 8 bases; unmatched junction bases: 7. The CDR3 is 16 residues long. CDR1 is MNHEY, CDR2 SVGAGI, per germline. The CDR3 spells CASSYSGTGIGEKLFF. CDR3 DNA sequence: TGTGCCAGCAGTTACTCGGGGACAGGGATCGGCGAAAAACTGTTTTTT.

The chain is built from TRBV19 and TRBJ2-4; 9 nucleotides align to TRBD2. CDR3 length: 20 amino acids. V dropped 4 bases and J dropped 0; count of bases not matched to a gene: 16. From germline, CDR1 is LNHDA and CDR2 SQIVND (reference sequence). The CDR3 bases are TGTGCCAGTAGTACAAGAATAGCGGGAGAGGGGGGGCTAGCCAAAAACATTCAGTACTTC. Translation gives CASSTRIAGEGGLAKNIQYF.

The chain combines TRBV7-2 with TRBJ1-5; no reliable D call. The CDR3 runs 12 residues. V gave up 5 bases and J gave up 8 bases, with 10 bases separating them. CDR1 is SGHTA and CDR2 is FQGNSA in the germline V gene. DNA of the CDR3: TGTGCCAGCAGCCCTACCATGGAGCCCCAGCATTTT. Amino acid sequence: CASSPTMEPQHF.

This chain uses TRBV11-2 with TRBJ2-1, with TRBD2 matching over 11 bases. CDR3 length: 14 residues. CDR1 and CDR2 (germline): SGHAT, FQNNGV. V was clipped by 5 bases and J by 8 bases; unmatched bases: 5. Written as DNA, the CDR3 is TGTGCCAGCAGCAAACTAGCGGGAGACCATGAGCAGTTCTTC. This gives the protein CASSKLAGDHEQFF.

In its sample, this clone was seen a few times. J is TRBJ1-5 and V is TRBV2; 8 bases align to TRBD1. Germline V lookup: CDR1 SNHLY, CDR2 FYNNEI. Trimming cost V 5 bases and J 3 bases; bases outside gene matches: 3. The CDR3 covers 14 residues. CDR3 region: CASSLDRVNQPQHF. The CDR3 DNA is TGTGCCAGCAGTTTGGACAGGGTCAATCAGCCCCAGCATTTT.

The CDR3 region has the DNA TGTGCCAGTAGCACAGGGAACCCTGGCTACACCTTC. It translates to CASSTGNPGYTF. The genes are TRBV28 and TRBJ1-2; a possible D gene is TRBD1 (6 bases). In germline, CDR1 is MDHEN, CDR2 SYDVKM. This CDR3 has 12 residues. V dropped 9 bases and J dropped 7 bases, with 15 bases sitting between them.

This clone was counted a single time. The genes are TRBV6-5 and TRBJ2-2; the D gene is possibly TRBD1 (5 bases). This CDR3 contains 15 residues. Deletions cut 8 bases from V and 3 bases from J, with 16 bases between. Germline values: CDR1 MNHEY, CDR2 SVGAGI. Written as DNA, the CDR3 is TGTGCCAGCTCTTCCTGGGCCAGGGACACCGGGGAGCTGTTTTTT. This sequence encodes CASSSWARDTGELFF.

CDR3 amino acids: CASSSRRVPPETQYF. Written as DNA, the CDR3 is TGTGCCAGTAGTTCCCGCAGGGTTCCTCCCGAGACCCAGTACTTC. The chain employs TRBV19 and TRBJ2-5; perhaps TRBD1 as D (5 bases). The length of the CDR3 is 15 residues. Per the germline V gene, CDR1 is LNHDA and CDR2 is SQIVND (reference sequence). V lost 5 bases and J 5 bases, leaving 18 bases between the germline ends.

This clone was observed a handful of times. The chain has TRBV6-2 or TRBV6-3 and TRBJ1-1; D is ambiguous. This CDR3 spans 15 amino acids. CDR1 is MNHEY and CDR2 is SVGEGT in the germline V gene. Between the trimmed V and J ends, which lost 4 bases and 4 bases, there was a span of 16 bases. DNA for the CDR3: TGTGCCAGCAGTTCCCTGCGGGGAGGGAGCACTGAAGCTTTCTTT. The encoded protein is CASSSLRGGSTEAFF.

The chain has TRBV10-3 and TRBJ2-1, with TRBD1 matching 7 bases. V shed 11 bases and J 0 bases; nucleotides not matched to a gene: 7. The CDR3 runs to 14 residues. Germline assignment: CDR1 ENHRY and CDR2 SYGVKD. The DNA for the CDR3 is TGTGCCGGCAGCCGGGACAGCTCCTACAATGAGCAGTTCTTC. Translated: CAGSRDSSYNEQFF.

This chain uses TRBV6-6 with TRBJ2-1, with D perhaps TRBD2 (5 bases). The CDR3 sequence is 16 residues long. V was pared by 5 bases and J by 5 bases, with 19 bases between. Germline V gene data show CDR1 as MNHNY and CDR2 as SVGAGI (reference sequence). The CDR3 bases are TGTGCCAGCAGTCTCTTGGGAAACAGCGGACACAATGAGCAGTTCTTC. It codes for CASSLLGNSGHNEQFF.

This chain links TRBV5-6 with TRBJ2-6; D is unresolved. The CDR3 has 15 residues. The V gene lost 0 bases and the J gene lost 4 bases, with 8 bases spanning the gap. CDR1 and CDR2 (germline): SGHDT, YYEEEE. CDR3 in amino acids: CASSLGGTGANVLTF. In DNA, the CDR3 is TGTGCCAGCAGCTTGGGAGGAACAGGGGCCAACGTCCTGACTTTC.

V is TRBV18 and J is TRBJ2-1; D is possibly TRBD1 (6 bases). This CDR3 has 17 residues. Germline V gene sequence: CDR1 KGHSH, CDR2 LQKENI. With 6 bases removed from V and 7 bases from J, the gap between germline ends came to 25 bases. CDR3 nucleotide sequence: TGTGCCAGCTCCCCAGATATCCGAGGGCAGGGGTGGAATGAGCAGTTCTTC. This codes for CASSPDIRGQGWNEQFF.

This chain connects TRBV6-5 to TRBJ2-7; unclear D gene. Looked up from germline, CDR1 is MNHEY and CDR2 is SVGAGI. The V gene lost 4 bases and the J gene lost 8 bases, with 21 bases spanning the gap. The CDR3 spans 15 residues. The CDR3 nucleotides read TGTGCCAGCAGTTCCCTTAGTGCCCGCGTCCCGCAGCAGTACTTC. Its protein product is CASSSLSARVPQQYF.